The 6 T cell receptor beta chains below all came from one sample that was sequenced in a study of T cells in Graves' hyperthyroidism and ophthalmopathy. RNA transcripts provided the source from which TCR beta CDR3 regions were amplified. A first-round RT-PCR of the TCR CDR3 used the HTBI primer set. Via MiXCR, TCRdb re-called the multiplex PCR reads, giving one row per CDR3 protein. The sample contains roughly 530,000 distinct CDR3 sequences, approximately 17% of which appear only once. The source material was blood. These receptors originate from a woman aged 18-29 years with Graves' ophthalmopathy.

This clonotype was counted ten times or more. CDR3 residues: CASSRTRDSHQPQHF. CDR3 bases: TGTGCCAGCAGCCGAACACGGGACTCTCATCAGCCCCAGCATTTT. The rearrangement links TRBV3-1 to TRBJ1-5; D perhaps matches TRBD1 (5 bases). This CDR3 has 15 residues. CDR1 and CDR2 (germline): LGHDT, YNNKEL (reference sequence). Trimming shortened V by 4 bases and J by 5 bases, and 15 bases separated the two germline ends. Filled out from reference TRBV3-1 and TRBJ1-5, the complete variable domain reads DTAVSQTPKYLVTQMGNDKSIKCEQNLGHDTMYWYKQDSKKFLKIMFSYNNKELIINETVPNRFSPKSPDKAHLNLHINSLELGDSAVYFCASSRTRDSHQPQHFGDGTRLSIL.

This chain uses TRBV9 with TRBJ2-3; the D is unclear. Deletions cut 0 bases from V and 3 bases from J, with 14 bases between. Germline V lookup: CDR1 SGDLS, CDR2 YYNGEE. This CDR3 is 16 amino acids long. The CDR3 nucleotides read TGTGCCAGCAGCGTAGGTGTAACCCGGGCGACAGATACGCAGTATTTT. Translated, it gives CASSVGVTRATDTQYF.

The table lists this clonotype with many counts. The chain carries TRBV7-9 and TRBJ2-1, with unresolved D. The CDR3 has 18 residues. CDR1 SEHNR and CDR2 FQNEAQ come from the germline V gene (reference sequence). Trimming took off 1 base at V and 9 bases at J, with 25 bases between the two ends. CDR3: CASSLGRVSWADRAEQFF. CDR3 DNA: TGTGCCAGCAGCTTAGGTAGGGTCTCGTGGGCAGACCGTGCTGAGCAGTTCTTC.

V usage is TRBV10-2 and J usage is TRBJ1-5, with 8 bases fitting TRBD1. CDR1 and CDR2 from the germline V gene are WSHSY and SAAADI. With V trimmed by 0 bases and J by 14 bases, 6 bases remained unmatched. The CDR3 consists of 13 residues. CDR3 in DNA: TGCGCCAGCAGTGAGTCGATGGGACAGGAGGAGCATTTT. Amino acid sequence: CASSESMGQEEHF.

The chain is built from TRBV5-1 and TRBJ1-1, with D maybe TRBD1 (6 bases). CDR1 is SGHRS and CDR2 is YFSETQ in the germline V gene. Trimming took off 2 bases at V and 0 bases at J, with 20 bases between the two ends. This CDR3 is 18 amino acids long. CDR3 nucleotides: TGCGCCAGCAGCTTCCTACAACGGACAGAACCGTTGAACACTGAAGCTTTCTTT. Translating it yields CASSFLQRTEPLNTEAFF.

This clonotype was detected many times. The chain recombines TRBV12-3 or TRBV12-4 with TRBJ2-3, with 8 nucleotides matching TRBD1. The CDR3 sequence is 14 residues long. V dropped 6 bases and J dropped 0; count of bases not matched to a gene: 2. The CDR3 loop is CASRRQGSTDTQYF. CDR3 nucleotide sequence: TGTGCCAGCAGACGACAGGGGAGCACAGATACGCAGTATTTT.